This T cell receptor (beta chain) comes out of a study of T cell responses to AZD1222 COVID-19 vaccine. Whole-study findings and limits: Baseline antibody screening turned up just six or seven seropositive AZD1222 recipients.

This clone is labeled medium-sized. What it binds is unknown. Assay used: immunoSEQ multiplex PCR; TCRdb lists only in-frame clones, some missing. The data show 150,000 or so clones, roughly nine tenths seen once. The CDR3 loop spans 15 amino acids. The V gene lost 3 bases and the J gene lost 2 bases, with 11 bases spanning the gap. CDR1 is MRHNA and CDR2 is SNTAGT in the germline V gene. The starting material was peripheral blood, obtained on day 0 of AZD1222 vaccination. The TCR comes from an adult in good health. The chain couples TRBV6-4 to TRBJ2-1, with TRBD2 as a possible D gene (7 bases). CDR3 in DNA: TGTGCCAGCAGTGAGGGGGGGGGCACCTACAATGAGCAGTTCTTC. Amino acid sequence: CASSEGGGTYNEQFF.